This T cell receptor beta chain was recovered during a study of cytomegalovirus exposure and HLA in healthy donors. The germline V gene encodes CDR1 SGHNT and CDR2 YENEEA. V was pared by 3 bases and J by 0 bases, with 4 bases of the junction left unmatched. This CDR3 has 15 amino acids. Remarks on this clone: No antigen is known for it.

Each donor's status was that of a healthy bone marrow donor. Amplification used 60 Vbeta primers and 13 Jbeta primers. Here immunoSEQ multiplex PCR was the method, and the copy in TCRdb shows in-frame clones only, minus some. The repertoire holds about 130,000 clones, with about four fifths as singletons. Study-level findings and limits: Earlier findings revealed that most TCR beta V segments proved productive either about 87% or about 30% of the time.

The gene calls are TRBV11-3 and TRBJ1-1, with TRBD1 matching 7 bases. The source material was PBMCs. This TCR was recovered from a woman aged 35 to 49 in good health and CMV-seropositive. CDR3 nucleotides: TGTGCCAGCAGCTTCGGACAGGCAGTGAACACTGAAGCTTTCTTT. Amino acid sequence: CASSFGQAVNTEAFF.